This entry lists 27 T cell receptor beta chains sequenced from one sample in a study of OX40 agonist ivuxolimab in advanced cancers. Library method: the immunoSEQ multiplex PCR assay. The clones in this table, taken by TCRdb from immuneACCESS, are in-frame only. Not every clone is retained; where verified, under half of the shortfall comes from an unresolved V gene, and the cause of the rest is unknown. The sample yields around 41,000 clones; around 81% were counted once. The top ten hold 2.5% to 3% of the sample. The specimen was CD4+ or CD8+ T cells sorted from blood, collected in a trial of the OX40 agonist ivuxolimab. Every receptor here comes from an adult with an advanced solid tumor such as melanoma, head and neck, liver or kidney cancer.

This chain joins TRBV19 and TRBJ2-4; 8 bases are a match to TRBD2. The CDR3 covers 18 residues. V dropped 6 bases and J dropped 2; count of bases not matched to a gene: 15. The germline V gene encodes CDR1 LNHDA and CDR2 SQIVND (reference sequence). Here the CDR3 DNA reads TGTGCCAGTAGAGGTCTGGGTCGAGGCGGGAGGTCCAAAAACATTCAGTACTTC. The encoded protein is CASRGLGRGGRSKNIQYF.

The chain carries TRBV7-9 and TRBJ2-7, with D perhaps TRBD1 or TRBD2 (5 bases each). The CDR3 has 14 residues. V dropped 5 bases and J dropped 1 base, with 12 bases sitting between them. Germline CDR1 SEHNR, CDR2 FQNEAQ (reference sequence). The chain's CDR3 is CASSRRDGSYEQYF. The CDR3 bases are TGTGCCAGCAGCCGCCGGGACGGATCCTACGAGCAGTACTTC.

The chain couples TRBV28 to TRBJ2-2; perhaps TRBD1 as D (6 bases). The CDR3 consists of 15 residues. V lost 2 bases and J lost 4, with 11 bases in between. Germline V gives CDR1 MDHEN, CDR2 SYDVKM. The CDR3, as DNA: TGTGCCAGCAGTTTACAGGGGATCTTCACCGGGGAGCTGTTTTTT. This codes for CASSLQGIFTGELFF.

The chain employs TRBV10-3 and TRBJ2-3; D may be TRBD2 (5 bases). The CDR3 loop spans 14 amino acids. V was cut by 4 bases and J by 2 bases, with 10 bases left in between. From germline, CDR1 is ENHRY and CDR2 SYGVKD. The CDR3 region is CAISVEGITDTQYF. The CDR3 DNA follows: TGTGCCATCAGTGTTGAGGGAATCACAGATACGCAGTATTTT.

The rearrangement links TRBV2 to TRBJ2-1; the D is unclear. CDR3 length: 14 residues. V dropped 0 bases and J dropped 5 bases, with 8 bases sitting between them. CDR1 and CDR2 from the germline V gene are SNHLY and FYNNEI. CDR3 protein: CASSEAGWNNEQFF. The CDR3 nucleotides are TGTGCCAGCAGTGAAGCCGGGTGGAACAATGAGCAGTTCTTC.

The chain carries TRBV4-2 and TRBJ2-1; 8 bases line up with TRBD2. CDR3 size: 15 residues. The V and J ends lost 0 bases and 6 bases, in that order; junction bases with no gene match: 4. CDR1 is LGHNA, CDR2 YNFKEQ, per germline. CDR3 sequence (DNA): TGTGCCAGCAGCCAAGAGACTAGCGTTCCCAATGAGCAGTTCTTC. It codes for CASSQETSVPNEQFF.

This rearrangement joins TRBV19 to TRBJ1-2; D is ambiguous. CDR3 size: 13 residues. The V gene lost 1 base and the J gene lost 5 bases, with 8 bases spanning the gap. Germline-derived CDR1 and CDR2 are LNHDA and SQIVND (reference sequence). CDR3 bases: TGTGCCAGTAGTATAGGGCTAACATATGGCTACACCTTC. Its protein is CASSIGLTYGYTF.

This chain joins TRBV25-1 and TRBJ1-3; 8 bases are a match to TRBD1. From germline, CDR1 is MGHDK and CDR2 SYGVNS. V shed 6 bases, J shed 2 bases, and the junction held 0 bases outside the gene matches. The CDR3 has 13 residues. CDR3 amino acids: CASRDRAGNTIYF. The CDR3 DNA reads TGTGCCAGCAGGGACAGGGCTGGAAACACCATATATTTT.

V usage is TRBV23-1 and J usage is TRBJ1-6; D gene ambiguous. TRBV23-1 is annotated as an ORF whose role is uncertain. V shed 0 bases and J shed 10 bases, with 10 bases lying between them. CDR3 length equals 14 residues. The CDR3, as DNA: TGCGCCAGCAGTCAATCTAGGACCGTCTCACCCCTCCACTTT. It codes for CASSQSRTVSPLHF.

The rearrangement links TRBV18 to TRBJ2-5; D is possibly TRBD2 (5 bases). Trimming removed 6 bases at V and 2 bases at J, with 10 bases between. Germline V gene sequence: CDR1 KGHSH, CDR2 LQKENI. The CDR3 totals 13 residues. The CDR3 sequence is CASSRSAQETQYF. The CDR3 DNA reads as TGTGCCAGCTCGCGTAGCGCGCAAGAGACCCAGTACTTC.

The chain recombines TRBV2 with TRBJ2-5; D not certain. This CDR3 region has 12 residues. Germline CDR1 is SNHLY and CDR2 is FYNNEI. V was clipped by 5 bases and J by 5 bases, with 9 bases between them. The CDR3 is CASSPGPETQYF. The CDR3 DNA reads TGTGCCAGCAGTCCAGGACCCGAGACCCAGTACTTC.

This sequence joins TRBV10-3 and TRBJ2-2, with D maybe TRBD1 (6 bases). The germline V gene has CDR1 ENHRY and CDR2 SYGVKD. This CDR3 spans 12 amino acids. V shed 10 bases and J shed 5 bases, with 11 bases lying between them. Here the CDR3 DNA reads TGTGCCACCCGGACAGCAACCGGGGAGCTGTTTTTT. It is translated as CATRTATGELFF.

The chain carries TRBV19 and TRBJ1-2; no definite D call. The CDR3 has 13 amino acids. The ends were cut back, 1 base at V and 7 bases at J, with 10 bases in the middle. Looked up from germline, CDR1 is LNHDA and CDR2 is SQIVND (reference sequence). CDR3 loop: CASSIAPRSGYTF. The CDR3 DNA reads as TGTGCCAGTAGTATAGCCCCGCGAAGTGGCTACACCTTC.

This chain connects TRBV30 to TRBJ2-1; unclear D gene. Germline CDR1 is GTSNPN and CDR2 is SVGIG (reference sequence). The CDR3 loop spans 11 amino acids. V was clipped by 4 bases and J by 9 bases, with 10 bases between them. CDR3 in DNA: TGTGCCTGGAATATGGTGGGTGAGCAGTTCTTC. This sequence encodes CAWNMVGEQFF.

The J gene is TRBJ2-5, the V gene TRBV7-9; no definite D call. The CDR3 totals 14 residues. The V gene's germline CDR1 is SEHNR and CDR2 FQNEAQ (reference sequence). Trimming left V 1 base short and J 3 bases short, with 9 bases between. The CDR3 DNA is TGTGCCAGCAGCTTAGTGGGCGGAAAAGAGACCCAGTACTTC. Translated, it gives CASSLVGGKETQYF. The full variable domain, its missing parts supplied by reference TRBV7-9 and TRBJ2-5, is DTGVSQNPRHKITKRGQNVTFRCDPISEHNRLYWYRQTLGQGPEFLTYFQNEAQLEKSRLLSDRFSAERPKGSFSTLEIQRTEQGDSAMYLCASSLVGGKETQYFGPGTRLLVL.

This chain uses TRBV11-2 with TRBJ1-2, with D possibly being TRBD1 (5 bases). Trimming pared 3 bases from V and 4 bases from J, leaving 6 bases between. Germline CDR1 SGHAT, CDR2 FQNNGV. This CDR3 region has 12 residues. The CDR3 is CASSFQGYGYTF. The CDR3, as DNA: TGTGCCAGCAGCTTCCAGGGCTATGGCTACACCTTC.

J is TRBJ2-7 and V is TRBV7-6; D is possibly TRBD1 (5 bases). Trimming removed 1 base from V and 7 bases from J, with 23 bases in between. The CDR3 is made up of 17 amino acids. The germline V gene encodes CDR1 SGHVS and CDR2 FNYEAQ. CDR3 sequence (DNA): TGTGCCAGCAGCTTAGGACAGACCGCCGCCTCGGTTGGAGAGCAGTACTTC. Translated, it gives CASSLGQTAASVGEQYF. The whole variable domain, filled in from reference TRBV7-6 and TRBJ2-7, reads GAGVSQSPRYKVTKRGQDVALRCDPISGHVSLYWYRQALGQGPEFLTYFNYEAQQDKSGLPNDRFSAERPEGSISTLTIQRTEQRDSAMYRCASSLGQTAASVGEQYFGPGTRLTVT.

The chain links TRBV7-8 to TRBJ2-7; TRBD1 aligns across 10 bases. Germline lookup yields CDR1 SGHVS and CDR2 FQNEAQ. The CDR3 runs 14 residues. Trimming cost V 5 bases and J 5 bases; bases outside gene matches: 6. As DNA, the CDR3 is TGTGCCAGCAGCCGAGGGACAGGGGTCCACGAGCAGTACTTC. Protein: CASSRGTGVHEQYF.

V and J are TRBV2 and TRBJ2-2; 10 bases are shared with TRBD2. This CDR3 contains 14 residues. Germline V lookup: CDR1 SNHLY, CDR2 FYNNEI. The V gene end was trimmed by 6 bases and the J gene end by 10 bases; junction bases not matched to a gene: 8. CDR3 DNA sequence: TGTGCCAGCAGCGTAGCGGGAGGTGATGTGGAGCTGTTTTTT. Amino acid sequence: CASSVAGGDVELFF.

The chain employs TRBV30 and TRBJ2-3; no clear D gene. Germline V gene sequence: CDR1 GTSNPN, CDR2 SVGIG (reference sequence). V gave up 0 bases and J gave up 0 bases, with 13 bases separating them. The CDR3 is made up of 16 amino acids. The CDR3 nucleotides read TGTGCCTGGAGTGTAGGGCAGTTGACTAGCACAGATACGCAGTATTTT. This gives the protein CAWSVGQLTSTDTQYF. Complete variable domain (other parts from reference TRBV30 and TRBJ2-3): SQTIHQWPATLVQPVGSPLSLECTVEGTSNPNLYWYRQAAGRGLQLLFYSVGIGQISSEVPQNLSASRPQDRQFILSSKKLLLSDSGFYLCAWSVGQLTSTDTQYFGPGTRLTVL.

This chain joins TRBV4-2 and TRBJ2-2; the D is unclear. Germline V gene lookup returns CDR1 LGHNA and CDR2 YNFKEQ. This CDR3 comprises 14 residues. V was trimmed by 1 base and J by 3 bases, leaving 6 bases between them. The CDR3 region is CASSQGVDTGELFF. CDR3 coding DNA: TGTGCCAGCAGCCAAGGGGTAGACACCGGGGAGCTGTTTTTT.

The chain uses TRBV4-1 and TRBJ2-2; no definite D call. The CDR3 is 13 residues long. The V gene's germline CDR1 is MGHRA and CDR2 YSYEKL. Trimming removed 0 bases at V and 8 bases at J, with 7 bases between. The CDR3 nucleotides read TGCGCCAGCAGCCAAGAGGCGGCGGGGGAGCTGTTTTTT. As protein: CASSQEAAGELFF.

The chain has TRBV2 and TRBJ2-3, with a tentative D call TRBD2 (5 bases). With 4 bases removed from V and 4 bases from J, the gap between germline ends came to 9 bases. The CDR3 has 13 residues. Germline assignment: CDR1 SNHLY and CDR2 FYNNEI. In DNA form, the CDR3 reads TGTGCCAGCAGTGTACAGAGGGCAGATACGCAGTATTTT. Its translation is CASSVQRADTQYF. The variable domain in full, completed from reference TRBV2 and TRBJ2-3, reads EPEVTQTPSHQVTQMGQEVILRCVPISNHLYFYWYRQILGQKVEFLVSFYNNEISEKSEIFDDQFSVERPDGSNFTLKIRSTKLEDSAMYFCASSVQRADTQYFGPGTRLTVL.

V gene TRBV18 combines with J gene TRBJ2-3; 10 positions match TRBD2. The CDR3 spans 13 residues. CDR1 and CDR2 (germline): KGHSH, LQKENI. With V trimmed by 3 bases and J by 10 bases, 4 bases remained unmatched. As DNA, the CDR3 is TGTGCCAGCTCACCTGGGACTAGCGCCCCGCAGTATTTT. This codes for CASSPGTSAPQYF.

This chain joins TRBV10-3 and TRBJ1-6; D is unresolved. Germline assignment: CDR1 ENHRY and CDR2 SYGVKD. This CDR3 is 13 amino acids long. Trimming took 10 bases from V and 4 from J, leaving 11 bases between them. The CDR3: CATLTDYNSPLHF. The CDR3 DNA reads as TGTGCCACGCTGACGGATTATAATTCACCCCTCCACTTT.

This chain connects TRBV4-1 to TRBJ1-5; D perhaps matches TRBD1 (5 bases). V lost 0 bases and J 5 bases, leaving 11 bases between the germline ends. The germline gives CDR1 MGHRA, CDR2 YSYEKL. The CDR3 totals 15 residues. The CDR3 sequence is CASSQDSGRHQPQHF. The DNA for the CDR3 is TGCGCCAGCAGCCAAGATTCAGGGAGGCATCAGCCCCAGCATTTT.

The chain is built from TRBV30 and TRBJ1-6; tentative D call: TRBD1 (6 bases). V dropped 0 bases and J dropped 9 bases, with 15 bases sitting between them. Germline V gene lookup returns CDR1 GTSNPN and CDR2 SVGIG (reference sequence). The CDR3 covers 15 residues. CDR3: CAWSVLGGRVSPLHF. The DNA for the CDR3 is TGTGCCTGGAGTGTACTAGGGGGGCGTGTTTCACCCCTCCACTTT.